What follows are 21 T cell receptor beta chains derived from one specimen sequenced in a study of spatial heterogeneity in lung cancer. Time point in this sample: sample taken at primary tumor resection. Whole RNA obtained from tumor, nontumor lung or frozen PBMC underwent sequencing without sorting. From the 5' RACE reads, TCRdb called clonotypes with MiXCR, one entry per CDR3 protein. The table shows roughly 82,000 distinct CDR3 sequences, with 10% to 15% occurring only once. The sample was PBMCs, taken at surgery. The source of these receptors is a male donor with early-stage non-small cell lung cancer.

The chain links TRBV29-1 to TRBJ2-6, with D maybe TRBD2 (5 bases). The CDR3 totals 13 residues. The V end was cut by 6 bases, the J end by 0 bases, with 6 bases between. CDR1 is SQVTM, CDR2 ANQGSEA, per germline. CDR3 coding DNA: TGCAGCGTCGGGGTCTCTGGGGCCAACGTCCTGACTTTC. Translated, it gives CSVGVSGANVLTF.

The chain combines TRBV7-9 with TRBJ2-5, with D possibly being TRBD1 (5 bases). V lost 3 bases to trimming and J lost 3 bases, with 8 bases between them. Germline CDR1 reads SEHNR; CDR2 reads FQNEAQ (reference sequence). The CDR3 is 13 residues long. CDR3 loop: CASSFSGKETQYF. CDR3 coding DNA: TGTGCCAGCAGCTTTTCAGGGAAAGAGACCCAGTACTTC.

In its sample, this clonotype was seen a few times. The chain links TRBV5-1 to TRBJ1-5, with 7 bases lining up with TRBD1. Germline lookup yields CDR1 SGHRS and CDR2 YFSETQ. This CDR3 is built from 13 residues. Trimming took 4 bases from V and 5 from J; bases not matched to a gene: 3. CDR3 sequence reads: CASSPDRDQPQHF. CDR3 bases: TGCGCCAGCAGCCCCGACAGGGATCAGCCCCAGCATTTT.

With respect to this clonotype: A read error may account for a junction end that differs from germline. This rearrangement joins TRBV5-1 to TRBJ2-7; D unclear. Germline CDR1 and CDR2: SGHRS and YFSETQ. The CDR3 is made up of 12 amino acids. The CDR3 is CASSVDGYDQYF. DNA for the CDR3: TGCGCCAGCAGTGTCGACGGTTACGATCAGTACTTC.

The gene calls are TRBV19 and TRBJ1-3; D ambiguous. The CDR3 covers 13 residues. Germline V gene lookup returns CDR1 LNHDA and CDR2 SQIVND (reference sequence). Trimming stripped 7 bases from V and 4 bases from J, with 11 bases between. The CDR3 is CASTFFNGNTIYF. Here the CDR3 DNA reads TGTGCCAGTACTTTCTTCAACGGAAACACCATATATTTT.

The gene calls are TRBV29-1 and TRBJ2-1; D possibly corresponds to TRBD2 (6 bases). The CDR3 is 12 amino acids. Trimming took 6 bases from V and 8 from J, leaving 14 bases between them. CDR1 is SQVTM, CDR2 ANQGSEA, per germline. In DNA form, the CDR3 reads TGCAGCGTCGCGGGACCCTCACATGAGCAGTTCTTC. Residues: CSVAGPSHEQFF.

This chain uses TRBV7-3 with TRBJ2-2; D not resolved. The CDR3 is 14 amino acids. The germline CDR1 and CDR2 sequences are SGHTA and FQGTGA. Between the trimmed V and J ends, which lost 2 bases and 2 bases, there was a span of 6 bases. The CDR3: CASSLQENTGELFF. DNA of the CDR3: TGTGCCAGCAGCTTACAGGAAAACACCGGGGAGCTGTTTTTT.

The chain has TRBV6-5 and TRBJ1-1; TRBD1 is a possible D gene (6 bases). V lost 2 bases and J lost 1, with 8 bases in between. The germline V gene encodes CDR1 MNHEY and CDR2 SVGAGI. The CDR3 sequence is 14 residues long. The CDR3 loop reads CASSYQGSNTEAFF. Written as DNA, the CDR3 is TGTGCCAGCAGTTACCAGGGGTCGAACACTGAAGCTTTCTTT.

This clonotype was detected many times. The chain links TRBV7-3 to TRBJ1-1; 7 bases agree with TRBD1. The CDR3 contains 15 residues. V was pared by 2 bases and J by 6 bases, with 9 bases of the junction left unmatched. Germline CDR1 and CDR2: SGHTA and FQGTGA. CDR3 DNA: TGTGCCAGCAGCTTAGGCGGGACAGTGGGCGCTGAAGCTTTCTTT. Translated, it gives CASSLGGTVGAEAFF.

This clonotype was detected only a few times. The chain links TRBV6-5 to TRBJ2-7; unclear D gene. The germline V gene has CDR1 MNHEY and CDR2 SVGAGI. Trimming left V 1 base short and J 2 bases short, with 12 bases between. CDR3 size: 15 residues. CDR3: CASSYYVGGAYEQYF. CDR3 nucleotides: TGTGCCAGCAGTTACTACGTCGGCGGAGCCTACGAGCAGTACTTC.

The chain uses TRBV12-3 or TRBV12-4 and TRBJ2-5, with 12 bases identical to TRBD2. The CDR3 sequence is 15 residues long. Germline trimming cut 6 bases from V and 5 bases from J; bases unmatched to any gene: 7. The CDR3 region is CASRRLAGEQETQYF. In DNA, the CDR3 is TGTGCCAGCAGACGACTAGCGGGAGAGCAGGAGACCCAGTACTTC.

This chain uses TRBV19 with TRBJ1-5, with D possibly being TRBD1 (5 bases). The CDR3 runs 16 residues. V was pared by 5 bases and J by 7 bases, with 21 bases between. Germline V gene sequence: CDR1 LNHDA, CDR2 SQIVND (reference sequence). For the CDR3, the DNA is TGTGCCAGTAGTTCCAGGGATCGGCCCACCAACCAGCCCCAGCATTTT. As protein: CASSSRDRPTNQPQHF. The complete variable domain, with remaining parts taken from reference TRBV19 and TRBJ1-5, reads DGGITQSPKYLFRKEGQNVTLSCEQNLNHDAMYWYRQDPGQGLRLIYYSQIVNDFQKGDIAEGYSVSREKKESFPLTVTSAQKNPTAFYLCASSSRDRPTNQPQHFGDGTRLSIL.

The rearrangement joins TRBV9 to TRBJ2-1, with TRBD1 identical over 10 bases. CDR1 and CDR2 from the germline V gene are SGDLS and YYNGEE. The V and J ends lost 1 base and 6 bases, in that order; junction bases with no gene match: 7. CDR3 length: 16 amino acids. DNA of the CDR3: TGTGCCAGCAGCGTAACGTCCGGGACAGGGGCCAATGAGCAGTTCTTC. As protein: CASSVTSGTGANEQFF.

The chain combines TRBV5-4 with TRBJ2-3; no clear D. Germline V gene lookup returns CDR1 SGHNT and CDR2 YYREEE (reference sequence). CDR3 size: 15 residues. V lost 0 bases and J 0 bases, leaving 8 bases between the germline ends. The DNA for the CDR3 is TGTGCCAGCAGCTTGGGGCCAACTAGCACAGATACGCAGTATTTT. It specifies CASSLGPTSTDTQYF.

This chain uses TRBV2 with TRBJ1-6, with no clear D. The ends were cut back, 8 bases at V and 10 bases at J, with 15 bases in the middle. Germline lookup yields CDR1 SNHLY and CDR2 FYNNEI. The CDR3 runs to 13 residues. CDR3 amino acids: CASLGQAPSPLHF. In nucleotides, the CDR3 is TGTGCCAGCTTGGGTCAGGCCCCCTCACCCCTCCACTTT.

This clonotype has just a few counts. The gene calls are TRBV3-1 and TRBJ2-5; D unclear. CDR3 length equals 12 residues. V was cut by 10 bases and J by 2 bases, with 11 bases left in between. Germline V gene data show CDR1 as LGHDT and CDR2 as YNNKEL (reference sequence). In nucleotides, the CDR3 is TGTGCCACTCAGCGCGCACAAGAGACCCAGTACTTC. This gives the protein CATQRAQETQYF.

This clonotype occurred many times. V is TRBV24-1 and J is TRBJ1-5; TRBD1 is a possible D gene (6 bases). With 2 bases removed from V and 3 bases from J, the gap between germline ends came to 13 bases. The CDR3 length is 16 residues. CDR1 is KGHDR, CDR2 SFDVKD, per germline. Here the CDR3 reads CATSDSQGSVNQPQHF. The CDR3 DNA is TGTGCCACCAGTGATTCCCAGGGGTCCGTCAATCAGCCCCAGCATTTT.

This clonotype has a count of ten or more. The CDR3 coding sequence is TGCAGCGTCGGAGTGGGGGGGACAGATACGCAGTATTTT. This encodes CSVGVGGTDTQYF. The chain couples TRBV29-1 to TRBJ2-3, with TRBD2 matching 7 bases. This CDR3 contains 13 residues. Trimming removed 6 bases from V and 3 bases from J; junction bases left unmatched: 6. Germline V lookup: CDR1 SQVTM, CDR2 ANQGSEA.

This chain links TRBV11-2 with TRBJ2-2; no clear D. CDR3 length equals 13 residues. The V end was cut by 4 bases, the J end by 3 bases, with 6 bases between. Germline lookup yields CDR1 SGHAT and CDR2 FQNNGV. In nucleotides, the CDR3 is TGTGCCAGCAGCTATGTTTACACCGGGGAGCTGTTTTTT. Amino acids: CASSYVYTGELFF. The variable domain in full, with the rest retrieved from reference TRBV11-2 and TRBJ2-2, is EAGVAQSPRYKIIEKRQSVAFWCNPISGHATLYWYQQILGQGPKLLIQFQNNGVVDDSQLPKDRFSAERLKGVDSTLKIQPAKLEDSAVYLCASSYVYTGELFFGEGSRLTVL.

The chain employs TRBV6-7 and TRBJ1-2, with D perhaps TRBD1 (5 bases). TRBV6-7 is an ORF; its function is uncertain. The CDR3 is made up of 13 amino acids. Trimming left V 5 bases short and J 3 bases short, with 10 bases between. The CDR3 spells CASSLGGDYGYTF. The CDR3, as DNA: TGTGCCAGCAGTCTGGGGGGGGACTATGGCTACACCTTC.

This clonotype was recorded many times. Written as DNA, the CDR3 is TGTGCCGCATATCCAGGGAGCACTGAAGCTTTCTTT. Encoded protein: CAAYPGSTEAFF. The gene calls are TRBV30 and TRBJ1-1, with D tentatively TRBD1 (5 bases). This CDR3 spans 12 amino acids. V lost 8 bases and J lost 4, with 14 bases in between. CDR1 is GTSNPN, CDR2 SVGIG, per germline (reference sequence).